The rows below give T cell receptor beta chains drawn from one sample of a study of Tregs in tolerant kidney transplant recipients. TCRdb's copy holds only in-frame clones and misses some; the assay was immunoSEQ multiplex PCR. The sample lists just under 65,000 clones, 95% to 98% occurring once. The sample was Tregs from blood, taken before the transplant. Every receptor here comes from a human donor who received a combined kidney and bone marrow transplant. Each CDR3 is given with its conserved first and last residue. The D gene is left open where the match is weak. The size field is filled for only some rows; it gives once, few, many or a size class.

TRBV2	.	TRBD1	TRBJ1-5	CASSYIQGLSQPQHF	TGTGCCAGCAGTTATATACAGGGGTTAAGTCAGCCCCAGCATTTT
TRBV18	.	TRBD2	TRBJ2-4	CASSPQATSGGLAKNIQYF	TGTGCCAGCTCACCACAAGCCACTAGCGGGGGTTTAGCCAAAAACATTCAGTACTTC
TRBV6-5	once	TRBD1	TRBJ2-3	CASTATGLSTDTQYF	TGTGCCAGCACCGCGACAGGGCTTAGCACAGATACGCAGTATTTT
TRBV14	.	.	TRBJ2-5	CASSQGLETQYF	TGTGCCAGCAGCCAAGGACTAGAGACCCAGTACTTC
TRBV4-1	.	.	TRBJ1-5	CASSQDRAGAIWPQHF	TGCGCCAGCAGCCAAGATCGGGCAGGGGCGATTTGGCCCCAGCATTTT
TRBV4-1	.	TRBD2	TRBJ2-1	CASSQQGTSKNYNEQFF	TGCGCCAGCAGCCAACAGGGGACTAGCAAAAACTACAATGAGCAGTTCTTC
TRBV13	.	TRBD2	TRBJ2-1	CASSGTSGVYNEQFF	TGTGCCAGCAGCGGGACTAGCGGGGTATACAATGAGCAGTTCTTC
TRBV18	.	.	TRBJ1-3	CASSQLGQLSGNTIYF	TGTGCCAGCTCGCAACTAGGACAGCTCTCTGGAAACACCATATATTTT
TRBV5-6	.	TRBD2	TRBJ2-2	CASSLELAGVGELFF	TGTGCCAGCAGCTTGGAGCTAGCGGGAGTCGGGGAGCTGTTTTTT
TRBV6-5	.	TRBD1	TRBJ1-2	CASREMGQTHGYTF	TGTGCCAGCAGAGAGATGGGACAGACCCATGGCTACACCTTC
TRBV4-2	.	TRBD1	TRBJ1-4	CASNLYGTGDEKLFF	TGTGCCAGCAACCTATACGGGACAGGGGACGAAAAACTGTTTTTT
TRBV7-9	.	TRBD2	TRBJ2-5	CASSPGLAGGPGSETQYF	TGTGCCAGCAGCCCGGGACTAGCGGGGGGGCCTGGTTCAGAGACCCAGTACTTC
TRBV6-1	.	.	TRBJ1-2	CASSEFSYGYTF	TGTGCCAGCAGTGAATTCTCCTATGGCTACACCTTC
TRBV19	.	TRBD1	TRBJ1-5	CASSIIGQGNNQPQHF	TGTGCCAGTAGTATAATAGGACAGGGTAACAATCAGCCCCAGCATTTT
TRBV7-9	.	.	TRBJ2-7	CASSLVGRPYEQYF	TGTGCCAGCAGCTTAGTGGGCAGACCCTACGAGCAGTACTTC
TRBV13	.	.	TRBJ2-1	CASSFRVGEQFF	TGTGCCAGCAGCTTCAGGGTCGGTGAGCAGTTCTTC
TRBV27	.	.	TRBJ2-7	CASSLLGTNYEQYF	TGTGCCAGCAGTTTATTGGGGACAAACTACGAGCAGTACTTC
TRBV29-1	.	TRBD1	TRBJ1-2	CSVESSRDSKDGYTF	TGCAGCGTTGAAAGTTCTCGGGACAGCAAGGACGGCTACACCTTC
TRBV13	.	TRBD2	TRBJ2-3	CASSRSLREITDTQYF	TGTGCCAGCAGTCGTAGTTTGCGGGAGATCACAGATACGCAGTATTTT
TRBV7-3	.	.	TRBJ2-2	CASSPNLNTGELFF	TGTGCCAGCAGCCCAAACTTAAACACCGGGGAGCTGTTTTTT
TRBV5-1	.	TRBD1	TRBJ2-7	CASSGQGFYEQYF	TGCGCCAGCAGCGGACAGGGCTTCTACGAGCAGTACTTC
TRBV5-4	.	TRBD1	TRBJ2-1	CASSLGPGGSSYNEQFF	TGTGCCAGCAGCTTGGGGCCAGGGGGCAGCTCCTACAATGAGCAGTTCTTC
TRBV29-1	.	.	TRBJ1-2	CSAMTANYGYTF	TGCAGCGCTATGACAGCTAACTATGGCTACACCTTC
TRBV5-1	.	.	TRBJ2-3	CASSLENRPSTDTQYF	TGCGCCAGCAGCTTGGAGAACAGGCCGAGCACAGATACGCAGTATTTT
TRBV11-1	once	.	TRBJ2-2	CASSWTVNTGELFF	TGTGCCAGCAGCTGGACAGTTAACACCGGGGAGCTGTTTTTT
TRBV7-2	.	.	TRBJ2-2	CASSFAGVATGELFF	TGTGCCAGCAGCTTCGCCGGGGTGGCGACGGGGGAGCTGTTTTTT
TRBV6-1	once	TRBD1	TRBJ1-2	CASSIDRGDGYTF	TGTGCCAGCAGTATCGACAGGGGTGATGGCTACACCTTC
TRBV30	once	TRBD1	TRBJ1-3	CAWSEQGDTIYF	TGTGCCTGGAGTGAACAGGGGGACACCATATATTTT
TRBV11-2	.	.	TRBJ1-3	CASRLEPTGGNTIYF	TGTGCCAGCAGGTTAGAACCCACAGGAGGAAACACCATATATTTT
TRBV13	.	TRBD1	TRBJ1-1	CASSSADRALNTEAFF	TGTGCCAGCAGCTCGGCTGACAGGGCCCTGAACACTGAAGCTTTCTTT
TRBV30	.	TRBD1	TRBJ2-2	CAWSVRQGNTGELFF	TGTGCCTGGAGTGTAAGACAGGGGAACACCGGGGAGCTGTTTTTT
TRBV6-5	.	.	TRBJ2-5	CASSSGETQYF	TGTGCCAGCAGCTCGGGGGAGACCCAGTACTTC
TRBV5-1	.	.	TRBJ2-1	CASNDRSSYNEQFF	TGCGCCAGCAACGACAGGAGCTCCTACAATGAGCAGTTCTTC
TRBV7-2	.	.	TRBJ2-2	CASSLAMGKPNTGELFF	TGTGCCAGCAGCTTAGCAATGGGCAAACCGAACACCGGGGAGCTGTTTTTT
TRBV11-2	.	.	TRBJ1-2	CASSLTGVGIGYGYTF	TGTGCCAGCAGCTTAACGGGGGTTGGGATTGGCTATGGCTACACCTTC
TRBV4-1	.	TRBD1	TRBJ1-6	CASSLLGGTGDGSLDSPLHF	TGCGCCAGCAGCCTCCTGGGGGGGACAGGGGACGGATCCCTAGATTCACCCCTCCACTTT
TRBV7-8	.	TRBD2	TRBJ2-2	CASSFGLAVGAGELFF	TGTGCCAGCAGCTTTGGACTAGCGGTTGGGGCCGGGGAGCTGTTTTTT
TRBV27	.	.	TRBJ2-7	CASSLAAYYEQYF	TGTGCCAGCAGTTTAGCGGCTTACTACGAGCAGTACTTC
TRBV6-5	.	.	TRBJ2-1	CATIGGLNEQFF	TGTGCCACCATAGGGGGTTTGAATGAGCAGTTCTTC
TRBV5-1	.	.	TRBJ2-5	CASSRQEETQYF	TGCGCCAGCAGCCGACAGGAAGAGACCCAGTACTTC
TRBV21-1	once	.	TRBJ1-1	CASRGAGTEAFF	TGTGCCAGCAGAGGAGCGGGGACTGAAGCTTTCTTT
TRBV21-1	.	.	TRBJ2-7	CASSKVRGSQNLYEQYF	TGTGCCAGCAGCAAAGTTAGGGGGTCGCAGAACCTCTACGAGCAGTACTTC
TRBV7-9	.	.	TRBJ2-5	CASSYRVRETQYF	TGTGCCAGCAGCTACAGGGTAAGAGAGACCCAGTACTTC
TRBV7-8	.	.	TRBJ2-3	CASSLGTATDTQYF	TGTGCCAGCAGCTTAGGGACAGCCACAGATACGCAGTATTTT
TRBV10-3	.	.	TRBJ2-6	CAISAQVSGANVLTF	TGTGCCATCAGTGCCCAGGTCTCTGGGGCCAACGTCCTGACTTTC
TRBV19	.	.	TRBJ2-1	CASSMAPPNWGMENNEQFF	TGTGCCAGTAGTATGGCCCCACCTAACTGGGGCATGGAAAACAATGAGCAGTTCTTC
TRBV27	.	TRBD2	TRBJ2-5	CASRTGTSGRETQYF	TGTGCCAGCAGAACTGGGACTAGCGGGAGGGAGACCCAGTACTTC
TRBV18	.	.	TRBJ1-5	CASSSYRLDQPQHF	TGTGCCAGCTCATCCTACAGGCTGGATCAGCCCCAGCATTTT
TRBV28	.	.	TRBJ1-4	CASSLEGSATNEKLFF	TGTGCCAGCAGTTTGGAGGGGAGTGCAACTAATGAAAAACTGTTTTTT
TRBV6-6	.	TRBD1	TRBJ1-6	CASSGTGNSPLHF	TGTGCCAGCAGTGGGACAGGGAATTCACCCCTCCACTTT